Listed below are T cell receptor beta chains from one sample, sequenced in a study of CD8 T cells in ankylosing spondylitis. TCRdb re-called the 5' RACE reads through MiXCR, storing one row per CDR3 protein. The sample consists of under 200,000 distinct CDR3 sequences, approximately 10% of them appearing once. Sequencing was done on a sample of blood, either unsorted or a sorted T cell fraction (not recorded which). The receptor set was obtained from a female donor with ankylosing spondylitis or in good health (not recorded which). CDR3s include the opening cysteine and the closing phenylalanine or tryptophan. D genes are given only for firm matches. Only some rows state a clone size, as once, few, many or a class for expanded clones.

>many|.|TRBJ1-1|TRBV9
CASSVKPGNTEAFF
TGTGCCAGCAGCGTAAAGCCAGGTAACACTGAAGCTTTCTTT
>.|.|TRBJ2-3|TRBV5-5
CASRTLRDTQYF
TGTGCCAGCAGAACGCTGCGGGATACGCAGTATTTT
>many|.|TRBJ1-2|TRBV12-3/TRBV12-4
CASSLQASYGYTF
TGTGCCAGCAGTTTACAGGCCTCCTATGGCTACACCTTC
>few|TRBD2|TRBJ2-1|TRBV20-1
CSASPTSGLYNEQFF
TGCAGTGCTTCACCTACTAGCGGGCTTTACAATGAGCAGTTCTTC
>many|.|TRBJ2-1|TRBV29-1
CSVLSGDPHVSYNEQFF
TGCAGCGTTCTAAGCGGAGACCCCCATGTGTCCTACAATGAGCAGTTCTTC
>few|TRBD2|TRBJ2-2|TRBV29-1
CSVEGTRNTGELFF
TGCAGCGTTGAAGGGACTAGAAACACCGGGGAGCTGTTTTTT
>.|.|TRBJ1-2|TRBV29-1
CSVEAVQGNYGYTF
TGCAGCGTTGAAGCCGTACAGGGCAACTATGGCTACACCTTC
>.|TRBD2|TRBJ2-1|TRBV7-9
CASIKSGDLRSEQFF
TGTGCCAGCATCAAAAGCGGGGACTTGAGAAGTGAGCAGTTCTTC
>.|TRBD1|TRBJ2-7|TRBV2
CASSTGTDSYEQYF
TGTGCCAGCAGTACCGGGACAGACTCCTACGAGCAGTACTTC
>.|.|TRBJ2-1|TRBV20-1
CSASILAAEYNEQFF
TGCAGTGCTAGTATACTAGCTGCGGAATACAATGAGCAGTTCTTC
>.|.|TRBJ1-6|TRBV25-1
CASRLSPYNSPLHF
TGTGCCAGCAGGTTAAGCCCCTATAATTCACCCCTCCACTTT
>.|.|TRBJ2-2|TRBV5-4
CASSQLPWDNTGELFF
TGTGCCAGCAGCCAGTTACCCTGGGATAACACCGGGGAGCTGTTTTTT
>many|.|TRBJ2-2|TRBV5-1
CASAAAGELFF
TGCGCCAGCGCCGCCGCCGGGGAGCTGTTTTTT
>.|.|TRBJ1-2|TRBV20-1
CSAYQQHGYTF
TGCAGTGCCTACCAACAGCATGGCTACACCTTC
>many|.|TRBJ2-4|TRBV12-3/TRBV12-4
CASSFRGGDIQYF
TGTGCCAGCAGTTTTAGGGGTGGAGACATTCAGTACTTC
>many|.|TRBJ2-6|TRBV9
CASSVGFGANVLTF
TGTGCCAGCAGCGTAGGCTTTGGGGCCAACGTCCTGACTTTC
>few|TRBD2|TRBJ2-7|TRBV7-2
CASSPRGGNYEQYF
TGTGCCAGCAGCCCCCGGGGGGGTAACTACGAGCAGTACTTC
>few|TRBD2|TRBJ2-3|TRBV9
CASSGALAGLLGTDTQYF
TGTGCCAGCAGCGGGGCACTAGCGGGCCTCCTCGGGACAGATACGCAGTATTTT